The 30 T cell receptor beta chains given below trace back to one sample, sequenced in a study of Ad26.COV2.S vaccination and SARS-CoV-2 variants. As for treatment: some 20 received Ad26.COV2.S at low or high dose, single or two shots; 5 received placebo; per-sample allocation not given. Sampling was performed 63 days after the first vaccine or placebo injection. The method was immunoSEQ multiplex PCR; TCRdb's version includes in-frame clones alone and lacks a portion of them. In the table there are some 500,000 clones, roughly nine tenths of which are singletons. Sequenced here: peripheral blood, sampled in a trial of Ad26.COV2.S vaccine versus placebo. These receptors originate from a person between 18 and 65 years old who received the Ad26.COV2.S COVID-19 vaccine or a placebo.

The chain recombines TRBV25-1 with TRBJ2-3; D gene ambiguous. The CDR3 contains 15 residues. Germline CDR1 reads MGHDK; CDR2 reads SYGVNS. V shed 2 bases and J shed 4 bases, with 13 bases lying between them. The CDR3 sequence is CASSEHPNEPDTQYF. CDR3 coding DNA: TGTGCCAGCAGTGAACACCCTAATGAACCAGATACGCAGTATTTT.

The V and J genes are TRBV4-3 and TRBJ1-3; D may be TRBD1 (5 bases). Between the trimmed V and J ends, which lost 2 bases and 4 bases, there was a span of 18 bases. Germline CDR1 is LGHNA and CDR2 is YSLEER. The CDR3 is 17 amino acids. In nucleotides, the CDR3 is TGCGCCAGCAGCCAACGGGGCAGGTTGATCGGCGGAAACACCATATATTTT. Its protein is CASSQRGRLIGGNTIYF.

The chain links TRBV5-4 to TRBJ2-7; TRBD1 aligns across 8 bases. J was trimmed by 2 bases and V by 1 base; bases with no gene match: 5. The CDR3 has 15 amino acids. Germline-derived CDR1 and CDR2 are SGHNT and YYREEE (reference sequence). In DNA, the CDR3 is TGTGCCAGCAGCTTGAAGGACAGGGCCGCCTACGAGCAGTACTTC. Translation: CASSLKDRAAYEQYF. The variable domain in full, completed from reference TRBV5-4 and TRBJ2-7, reads ETGVTQSPTHLIKTRGQQVTLRCSSQSGHNTVSWYQQALGQGPQFIFQYYREEENGRGNFPPRFSGLQFPNYSSELNVNALELDDSALYLCASSLKDRAAYEQYFGPGTRLTVT.

The chain recombines TRBV13 with TRBJ2-1, with 11 bases lining up with TRBD2. From germline, CDR1 is PRHDT and CDR2 FYEKMQ (reference sequence). After removal of 5 bases from V and 0 bases from J, the junction contained 9 bases not matched to a gene. There are 18 residues in the CDR3. The CDR3 nucleotides read TGTGCCAGCAGCCATGGGACTAGCGGATTCCTCTCCTACAATGAGCAGTTCTTC. Translating gives CASSHGTSGFLSYNEQFF.

The chain joins TRBV18 to TRBJ2-7; TRBD2 agrees at 7 bases. With 5 bases clipped from V and 7 bases from J, the junction kept 11 bases outside the gene matches. CDR1 and CDR2 from the germline V gene are KGHSH and LQKENI. The CDR3 is 14 residues long. The CDR3 DNA is TGTGCCAGCTCAACCGGGTGGGCGGGAGAAGAGCAGTACGTC. This translates into CASSTGWAGEEQYV.

J is TRBJ1-2 and V is TRBV7-2, with D possibly matching TRBD1 (5 bases). This CDR3 spans 13 amino acids. Between the trimmed V and J ends, which lost 5 bases and 2 bases, there was a span of 9 bases. Germline CDR1 SGHTA, CDR2 FQGNSA. The CDR3 DNA reads TGTGCCAGCAGCGCGGACAACAACTATGGCTACACCTTC. Amino acids: CASSADNNYGYTF. Drawing the rest from reference TRBV7-2 and TRBJ1-2, the complete variable domain is GAGVSQSPSNKVTEKGKDVELRCDPISGHTALYWYRQSLGQGLEFLIYFQGNSAPDKSGLPSDRFSAERTGGSVSTLTIQRTQQEDSAVYLCASSADNNYGYTFGSGTRLTVV.

The chain employs TRBV7-9 and TRBJ2-5; 9 positions agree with TRBD1. The germline gives CDR1 SEHNR, CDR2 FQNEAQ (reference sequence). There are 15 residues in the CDR3. J gave up 5 bases and V 5 bases, and 9 bases lay outside the gene matches. The CDR3 spells CASSINRGRSETQYF. Here the CDR3 DNA reads TGTGCCAGCAGCATAAACAGGGGGCGATCGGAGACCCAGTACTTC.

V and J are TRBV30 and TRBJ2-1; 9 bases fit TRBD2. Germline V gene lookup returns CDR1 GTSNPN and CDR2 SVGIG (reference sequence). The length of the CDR3 is 14 residues. Losses at the gene ends were 4 bases for V and 9 bases for J; bases not matched to a gene: 10. CDR3 amino acids: CAWKLSGRRFEQFF. In DNA form, the CDR3 reads TGTGCCTGGAAACTTAGCGGGAGAAGATTTGAGCAGTTCTTC.

This chain uses TRBV19 with TRBJ1-1, with D unclear. The CDR3 contains 13 residues. Between the trimmed V and J ends, which lost 2 bases and 5 bases, there was a span of 9 bases. CDR1 and CDR2 (germline): LNHDA, SQIVND (reference sequence). The CDR3 protein is CASSINTGTEAFF. The CDR3 coding sequence is TGTGCCAGTAGTATAAACACCGGGACTGAAGCTTTCTTT.

The CDR3 loop reads CATSRGAGDTQYF. The CDR3 region has the DNA TGTGCCACCAGCAGAGGGGCGGGCGATACGCAGTATTTT. This rearrangement joins TRBV15 to TRBJ2-3, with TRBD2 as a possible D gene (5 bases). The length of the CDR3 is 13 residues. Between the trimmed V and J ends, which lost 1 base and 6 bases, there was a span of 8 bases. Germline V CDR1 and CDR2: LNHNV, YYDKDF (reference sequence).

In nucleotides, the CDR3 is TGTGCCAGCAGGAATCCTCGGAGTCCGACGAACATTCAGTACTTC. Translating it yields CASRNPRSPTNIQYF. The chain uses TRBV11-3 and TRBJ2-4; D gene ambiguous. Looked up from germline, CDR1 is SGHNT and CDR2 is YENEEA. The V end was cut by 6 bases, the J end by 7 bases, with 19 bases between. The CDR3 is 15 amino acids.

The rearrangement links TRBV29-1 to TRBJ2-7; the match to TRBD1 covers 7 bases. Germline values: CDR1 SQVTM, CDR2 ANQGSEA. Trimming cost V 4 bases and J 1 base; bases outside gene matches: 16. The CDR3 consists of 17 residues. CDR3 region: CSVAGQLESRPSYEQYF. As DNA, the CDR3 is TGCAGCGTTGCGGGACAGCTCGAATCGCGACCTTCCTACGAGCAGTACTTC.

The chain employs TRBV3-1 (or the pseudogene TRBV3-2) and TRBJ2-3, with D perhaps TRBD2 (5 bases). V lost 2 bases and J lost 8, with 14 bases in between. This CDR3 spans 14 amino acids. CDR1 and CDR2 from the germline V gene are LGHDT and YNNKEL (reference sequence). In DNA form, the CDR3 reads TGTGCCAGCAGCCAATCTTCCAGCGGAGGTACGCAGTATTTT. This codes for CASSQSSSGGTQYF.

This chain joins TRBV28 and TRBJ1-2; D possibly corresponds to TRBD1 (5 bases). Trimming took off 5 bases at V and 8 bases at J, with 21 bases between the two ends. CDR1 is MDHEN and CDR2 is SYDVKM in the germline V gene. The CDR3 runs 15 residues. CDR3 sequence: CASSAPSPTNRGYTF. For the CDR3, the DNA is TGTGCCAGCAGTGCCCCCTCACCAACGAACAGGGGCTACACCTTC.

This chain links TRBV6-2 or TRBV6-3 with TRBJ2-4; no clear D. The V and J ends lost 2 bases and 2 bases respectively, with 10 bases between them. Germline V gene sequence: CDR1 MNHEY, CDR2 SVGEGT. The CDR3 consists of 15 residues. The CDR3 bases are TGTGCCAGCAGTTACCGGACGTATTCCAAAAACATTCAGTACTTC. Translated, it gives CASSYRTYSKNIQYF.

V and J are TRBV19 and TRBJ2-5; the match to TRBD2 covers 7 bases. The CDR3 covers 14 residues. Germline CDR1 reads LNHDA; CDR2 reads SQIVND (reference sequence). The V gene end was trimmed by 5 bases and the J gene end by 2 bases; junction bases not matched to a gene: 5. CDR3 sequence reads: CASSWVGGQETQYF. The CDR3 DNA follows: TGTGCCAGTAGTTGGGTCGGGGGGCAAGAGACCCAGTACTTC.

The chain has TRBV6-6 and TRBJ1-3; D is uncertain. The CDR3 has 13 residues. CDR1 MNHNY and CDR2 SVGAGI come from the germline V gene (reference sequence). V was pared by 5 bases and J by 0 bases, with 5 bases between. For the CDR3, the DNA is TGTGCCAGCAGTGCCACCTCTGGAAACACCATATATTTT. This gives the protein CASSATSGNTIYF.

The genes are TRBV28 and TRBJ1-2; TRBD1 agrees at 7 bases. The germline CDR1 and CDR2 sequences are MDHEN and SYDVKM. V was pared by 5 bases and J by 4 bases, with 7 bases of the junction left unmatched. The length of the CDR3 is 14 residues. CDR3 DNA: TGTGCCAGCAGTATCCCAGGGGGTGCCTATGGCTACACCTTC. Translated, it gives CASSIPGGAYGYTF.

V and J are TRBV9 and TRBJ2-5; D not certain. Trimming cost V 2 bases and J 4 bases, with 9 bases left between them. Germline loops: CDR1 SGDLS, CDR2 YYNGEE. The CDR3 length is 13 residues. The CDR3 spells CASSVPGRETQYF. CDR3 DNA: TGTGCCAGCAGCGTTCCGGGCCGAGAGACCCAGTACTTC.

The chain employs TRBV7-2 and TRBJ2-6, with 11 nucleotides matching TRBD2. The CDR3 extends over 18 amino acids. Germline V CDR1 and CDR2: SGHTA, FQGNSA. J was trimmed by 0 bases and V by 4 bases; bases with no gene match: 5. CDR3 amino acids: CASSSRLAGTSGANVLTF. The DNA of the CDR3 is TGTGCCAGCAGCTCCCGACTAGCGGGGACCTCTGGGGCCAACGTCCTGACTTTC.

In this sample, this clone turned up once. The chain joins TRBV20-1 to TRBJ2-3; a weak D match, TRBD1 (5 bases). Per germline, CDR1 DFQATT and CDR2 SNEGSKA (reference sequence). CDR3 size: 11 residues. The ends were cut back, 5 bases at V and 7 bases at J, with 10 bases in the middle. As DNA, the CDR3 is TGCAGTGCTCCGAAGGGGAATACGCAGTATTTT. Its protein is CSAPKGNTQYF.

This sequence joins TRBV9 and TRBJ1-1; D unclear. Trimming pared 4 bases from V and 0 bases from J, leaving 7 bases between. Germline values: CDR1 SGDLS, CDR2 YYNGEE. The CDR3 is 13 amino acids. CDR3: CASSLAMNTEAFF. CDR3 in DNA: TGTGCCAGCAGCTTGGCCATGAACACTGAAGCTTTCTTT.

The chain uses TRBV3-1 (or the pseudogene TRBV3-2) and TRBJ2-5, with 8 bases aligning to TRBD1. This CDR3 comprises 15 residues. With V trimmed by 2 bases and J by 5 bases, 7 bases remained unmatched. From germline, CDR1 is LGHDT and CDR2 YNNKEL (reference sequence). CDR3 sequence (DNA): TGTGCCAGCAGCCAATCGGCAGGGGGCTTTGAGACCCAGTACTTC. Translating gives CASSQSAGGFETQYF.

The J gene is TRBJ2-1, the V gene TRBV7-3; D may correspond to TRBD1 or TRBD2 (7 bases each). This CDR3 is 15 amino acids long. V gave up 5 bases and J gave up 4 bases, with 15 bases separating them. CDR1 and CDR2 (germline): SGHTA, FQGTGA. The CDR3 spells CASSPGGGVYNEQFF. The CDR3 nucleotides are TGTGCCAGCAGCCCAGGGGGAGGGGTATACAATGAGCAGTTCTTC.

The gene calls are TRBV6-2 or TRBV6-3 and TRBJ2-1, with D unresolved. Germline CDR1 reads MNHEY; CDR2 reads SVGEGT. V gave up 5 bases and J gave up 9 bases, with 17 bases separating them. This CDR3 region has 14 residues. The CDR3 DNA follows: TGTGCCAGCAGTAAGCGCGCCCGAGACGGTGAGCAGTTCTTC. Translating gives CASSKRARDGEQFF.

The gene calls are TRBV5-1 and TRBJ1-4; D ambiguous. The CDR3 has 15 residues. Germline CDR1 is SGHRS and CDR2 is YFSETQ. Trimming took off 0 bases at V and 8 bases at J, with 14 bases between the two ends. The CDR3 nucleotides read TGCGCCAGCAGCTTGGGATCGGGGAGGTGGGAAAAACTGTTTTTT. Translated, it gives CASSLGSGRWEKLFF.

This clone was seen a single time. Other DNA sequences within the sample encode an identical CDR3. The genes are TRBV28 and TRBJ1-6; weak D call: TRBD1 (5 bases). V shed 2 bases and J shed 9 bases, with 5 bases lying between them. The CDR3 totals 12 residues. Germline CDR1 MDHEN, CDR2 SYDVKM. In DNA, the CDR3 is TGTGCCAGCAGTTTAAGGGGTTCACCCCTCCACTTT. It encodes CASSLRGSPLHF.

The V call is TRBV5-6, the J call TRBJ2-5; 10 bases align to TRBD1. The junction had 7 bases not matched to a gene; V was cut back by 0 bases and J by 5 bases. Germline CDR1 reads SGHDT; CDR2 reads YYEEEE. There are 16 residues in the CDR3. The CDR3 protein is CASSLGGQGYWETQYF. DNA of the CDR3: TGTGCCAGCAGCTTGGGGGGACAGGGGTATTGGGAGACCCAGTACTTC. Full variable domain (outside the CDR3, taken from reference TRBV5-6 and TRBJ2-5): DAGVTQSPTHLIKTRGQQVTLRCSPKSGHDTVSWYQQALGQGPQFIFQYYEEEERQRGNFPDRFSGHQFPNYSSELNVNALLLGDSALYLCASSLGGQGYWETQYFGPGTRLLVL.

The CDR3 DNA is TGTGCCAGCTCACCACCAGGGGGGCTGAACACTGAAGCTTTCTTT. Translating gives CASSPPGGLNTEAFF. V usage is TRBV18 and J usage is TRBJ1-1, with a weak D call TRBD1 (6 bases). Trimming stripped 0 bases from V and 0 bases from J, with 8 bases between. CDR1 is KGHSH and CDR2 is LQKENI in the germline V gene. CDR3 length equals 15 residues.

DNA of the CDR3: TGTGCCAGCCTGAAACAGGGGAATTCACCCCTCCACTTT. Translation gives CASLKQGNSPLHF. V is TRBV7-2 and J is TRBJ1-6; 7 bases match TRBD1. The CDR3 covers 13 residues. After removal of 8 bases from V and 7 bases from J, the junction contained 5 bases not matched to a gene. CDR1 SGHTA and CDR2 FQGNSA come from the germline V gene.